This section outlines one T cell receptor beta chain sequence together with its context. There is no known antigen for this receptor. The sample holds no much larger clone one base away, and base qualities are not on file. These data are taken from a study of cytomegalovirus exposure and HLA in healthy donors (dated by TCRdb to the late 2010s). Study-wide context: According to a later analysis, the 110 or so validation repertoires were produced on the same platform as the 680 or so repertoires of the first cohort. The study was designed to test whether signatures of past pathogen exposure could be identified by cataloging public T cell receptors. In addition to the first cohort of 666 subjects, a separate validation cohort of approximately 130 different subjects was used. High-throughput TCR immunosequencing, statistical association of individual TCRs with disease status, and machine learning were combined to predict cytomegalovirus infection status. Study-wide conclusions, independent of this receptor: The validation cohort had no HLA typing available for a later analysis, so co-occurrence within that cohort was assessed over all 120 or so repertoires. Three of the identified cytomegalovirus-associated TCR beta chains were confirmed in vitro to be specific for cytomegalovirus antigens. The authors suggested that the approach could potentially be generalized to other disease states and immunological phenotypes. The study listed 150 to 200 TCR beta chains as associated with cytomegalovirus. Subsequent analysis determined that TCRs grouped into clusters in the first cohort also showed a tendency toward co-occurrence across the approximately 110 validation repertoires, and 85% to 95% of cluster scores exceeded 0. Most TCR sequences were observed very rarely across donors, whereas some public TCRs were present in many individuals. The classifier was reported to diagnose cytomegalovirus status with high specificity and sensitivity in both the original cohort and the validation cohort.

The CDR3 covers 14 residues, taking in both the cysteine and the phenylalanine. Only the CDR3 DNA stays, 42 bases, in frame from base 1. Here V drops 7 bases and J drops 4 bases, and the junction holds 6 bases not matched to any gene. The germline V gene (reference sequence) gives CDR1 as LNHDA and CDR2 as SQIVND. Separate from the approximately 700-subject first cohort, the validation cohort of 90 to 150 subjects was the group to which the donors belonged. The library was prepared using the immunoSEQ multiplex PCR assay. The paper's data handling went like this. A statistical classification framework was developed to diagnose cytomegalovirus status using the catalog of TCR beta chain sequences. In its TCRdb copy, this immuneACCESS table keeps in-frame sequences only and misses some clones. Where compared with another copy, unresolved V genes explain less than half of these, and the others have no known cause. V and J calls and clone size come straight from that table; D and trimming were deduced from the DNA. The sample data list 150,000 to 200,000 clones, and approximately 88% of these were observed just once. The ten largest clonotypes hold roughly 10% of the sample.

Sequencing input: PBMCs. The TCR was taken from a man under 40 in good health and CMV-seropositive. Recombination connected TRBV19 to TRBJ1-3, with 8 bases matching TRBD1. The nucleotide sequence reads TGTGCCAGTATCCGGACAGGGTCCGGAAACACCATATATTTT. This encodes CASIRTGSGNTIYF.